This section outlines one T cell receptor beta chain sequence together with its context. As yet, its antigen is unknown. These data belong to a study of spatial heterogeneity in lung cancer. Regarding the study as a whole: Resection blood, more than follow-up blood, showed ubiquitous expanded tumor TCRs.

Each TCR cDNA molecule bore a unique molecular identifier. In TCRdb, the 5' RACE reads were re-called with MiXCR into one record per CDR3 protein. The sample carries about 85,000 distinct CDR3 sequences, around 21% recorded once. Germline assignment: CDR1 SGHNT and CDR2 YENEEA. This CDR3 has 15 amino acids. The germline V and J ends were trimmed by 1 base and 0 bases, with 9 bases remaining between them. The time point was: sample taken at primary tumor resection. Sequencing covered unsorted whole RNA taken from tumor, nontumor lung or frozen PBMC. This sample comprised PBMCs, obtained at surgery. The TCR was taken from a male donor with early-stage non-small cell lung cancer. This chain joins TRBV11-3 and TRBJ1-1; D is unclear. The DNA of the CDR3 is TGTGCCAGCAGCTTAGGGGATATTATGAACACTGAAGCTTTCTTT. Residues: CASSLGDIMNTEAFF.